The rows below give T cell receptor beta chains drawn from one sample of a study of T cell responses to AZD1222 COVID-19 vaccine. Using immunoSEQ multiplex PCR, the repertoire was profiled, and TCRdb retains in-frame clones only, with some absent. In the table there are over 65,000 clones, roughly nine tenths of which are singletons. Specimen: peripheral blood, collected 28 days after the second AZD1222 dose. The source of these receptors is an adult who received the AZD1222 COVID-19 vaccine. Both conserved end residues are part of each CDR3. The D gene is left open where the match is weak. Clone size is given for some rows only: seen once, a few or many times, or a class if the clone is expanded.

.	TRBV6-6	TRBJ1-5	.	CASSYSSGLGEQPQHF	TGTGCCAGCAGTTACTCGAGCGGGCTTGGAGAACAGCCCCAGCATTTT
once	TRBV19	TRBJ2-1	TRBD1	CASSMTGASERGEQFF	TGTGCCAGTAGTATGACAGGGGCCAGTGAAAGGGGTGAGCAGTTCTTC
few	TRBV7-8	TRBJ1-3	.	CASSVGTSGNTIYF	TGTGCCAGCAGCGTCGGGACCTCTGGAAACACCATATATTTT
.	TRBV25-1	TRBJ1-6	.	CASSPGLRTPLHF	TGTGCCAGCAGTCCAGGGCTTCGGACACCCCTCCACTTT
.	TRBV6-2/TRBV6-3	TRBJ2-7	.	CASSYLGNSVRYEQYF	TGTGCCAGCAGTTACCTTGGTAATAGCGTACGCTACGAGCAGTACTTC
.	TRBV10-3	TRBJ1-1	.	CAISESSGTEAFF	TGTGCCATCAGTGAGTCGAGCGGCACTGAAGCTTTCTTT
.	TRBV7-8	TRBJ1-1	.	CASSPRVEVAFF	TGTGCCAGCAGCCCTAGGGTGGAGGTAGCTTTCTTT
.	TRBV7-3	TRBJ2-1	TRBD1	CASSPGQAAYNEQFF	TGTGCCAGCAGCCCGGGACAGGCAGCCTACAATGAGCAGTTCTTC
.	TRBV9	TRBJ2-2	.	CASSTRAVTLAGELFF	TGTGCCAGCAGCACACGAGCGGTTACATTGGCCGGGGAGCTGTTTTTT
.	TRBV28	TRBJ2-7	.	CASSNQGTVSYEQYF	TGTGCCAGCAGCAATCAAGGGACGGTCTCCTACGAGCAGTACTTC
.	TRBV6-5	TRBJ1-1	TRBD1	CASSSTGERNTEAFF	TGTGCCAGCAGTTCGACAGGGGAGAGGAACACTGAAGCTTTCTTT
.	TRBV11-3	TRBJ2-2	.	CASSDRVGSTGELFF	TGTGCCAGCAGCGACAGGGTCGGGAGCACCGGGGAGCTGTTTTTT
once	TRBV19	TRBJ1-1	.	CASSFREPNTEAFF	TGTGCCAGTAGCTTCCGGGAACCGAACACTGAAGCTTTCTTT
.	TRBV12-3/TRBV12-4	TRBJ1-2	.	CASSFVGNYGYTF	TGTGCCAGCAGTTTTGTGGGGAACTATGGCTACACCTTC
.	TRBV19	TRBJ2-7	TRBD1	CASSIAGTEWVEQYF	TGTGCCAGTAGTATAGCGGGGACAGAATGGGTCGAGCAGTACTTC
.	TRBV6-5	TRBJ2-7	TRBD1	CASSYGQGGEQYF	TGTGCCAGCAGTTACGGACAGGGGGGAGAGCAGTACTTC
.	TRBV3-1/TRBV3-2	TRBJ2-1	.	CASSELQGYNEQFF	TGTGCCAGCAGCGAGCTACAGGGCTACAATGAGCAGTTCTTC
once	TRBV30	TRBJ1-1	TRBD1	CAWRTRTGGMAFF	TGTGCCTGGAGAACACGGACAGGGGGGATGGCTTTCTTT
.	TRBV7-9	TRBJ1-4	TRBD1	CASSLQGAISEKLFF	TGTGCCAGCAGCTTACAGGGGGCTATAAGTGAAAAACTGTTTTTT
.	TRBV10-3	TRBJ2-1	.	CAISEANEQFF	TGTGCCATCAGTGAAGCCAATGAGCAGTTCTTC
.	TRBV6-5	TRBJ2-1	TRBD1	CASGQAYNEQFF	TGTGCCAGCGGACAGGCCTACAATGAGCAGTTCTTC
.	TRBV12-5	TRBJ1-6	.	CASGLGGTNSPLHF	TGTGCTAGTGGTTTAGGAGGAACGAATTCACCCCTCCACTTT
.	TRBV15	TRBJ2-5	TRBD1	CATRRGTGGVETQYF	TGTGCCACCAGGAGGGGAACAGGGGGCGTGGAGACCCAGTACTTC
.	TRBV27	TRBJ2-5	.	CASSLSPVGQGLQETQYF	TGTGCCAGCAGTTTATCCCCGGTGGGGCAGGGCCTCCAAGAGACCCAGTACTTC
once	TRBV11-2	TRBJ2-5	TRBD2	CASSLSLAGAETQYF	TGTGCCAGCAGCTTATCCCTAGCGGGGGCAGAGACCCAGTACTTC
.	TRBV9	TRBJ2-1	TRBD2	CASSVLAGGLVDNEQFF	TGTGCCAGCAGCGTACTAGCGGGGGGACTGGTAGACAATGAGCAGTTCTTC
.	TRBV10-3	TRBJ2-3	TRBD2	CAISAGTSGDTDTQYF	TGTGCCATCAGTGCCGGGACTAGCGGGGACACAGATACGCAGTATTTT
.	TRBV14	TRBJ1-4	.	CASSQDTPKLFF	TGTGCCAGCAGCCAAGATACTCCGAAACTGTTTTTT
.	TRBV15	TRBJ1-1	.	CATSRGPNTEAFF	TGTGCCACCAGCAGGGGACCGAACACTGAAGCTTTCTTT
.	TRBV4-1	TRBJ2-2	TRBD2	CASSQGTSGNTGELFF	TGCGCCAGCAGCCAAGGGACTAGCGGGAACACCGGGGAGCTGTTTTTT
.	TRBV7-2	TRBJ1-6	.	CASSPRSRGSSPLHF	TGTGCCAGCAGCCCCCGATCACGGGGTAGTTCACCCCTCCACTTT
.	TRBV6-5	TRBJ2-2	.	CASSPVAGTGELFF	TGTGCCAGCAGCCCCGTTGCGGGAACCGGGGAGCTGTTTTTT
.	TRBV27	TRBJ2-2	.	CASSPLDGNTGELFF	TGTGCCAGCAGTCCTTTAGACGGCAACACCGGGGAGCTGTTTTTT
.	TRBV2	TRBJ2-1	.	CASSEGGRDEQFF	TGTGCCAGCAGTGAGGGGGGTCGGGATGAGCAGTTCTTC
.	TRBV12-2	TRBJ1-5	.	CASRLVWELGDQPQHF	TGTGCAAGTCGCTTAGTATGGGAGCTAGGGGATCAGCCCCAGCATTTT
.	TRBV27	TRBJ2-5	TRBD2	CASSHSSGGGVETQYF	TGTGCCAGCAGTCATTCCTCGGGGGGAGGGGTAGAGACCCAGTACTTC
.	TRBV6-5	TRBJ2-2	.	CASSFLGEKTGELFF	TGTGCCAGCAGTTTTCTCGGAGAGAAGACCGGGGAGCTGTTTTTT
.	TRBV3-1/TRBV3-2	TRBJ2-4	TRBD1	CASSQDHLGTGAGIQYF	TGTGCCAGCAGCCAAGATCACCTCGGGACAGGGGCTGGAATTCAGTACTTC
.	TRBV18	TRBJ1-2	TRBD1	CASSPSAYRVRGYGYTF	TGTGCCAGCTCACCTTCCGCTTACAGGGTCAGGGGGTATGGCTACACCTTC
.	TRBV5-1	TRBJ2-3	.	CASSSIGGRDRTDTQYF	TGCGCCAGCAGCTCAATTGGAGGGCGTGATCGAACAGATACGCAGTATTTT
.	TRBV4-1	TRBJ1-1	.	CASSQRALANTEAFF	TGCGCCAGCAGCCAAAGGGCATTGGCGAACACTGAAGCTTTCTTT
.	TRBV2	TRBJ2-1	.	CASSEVGRGDEQFF	TGTGCCAGCAGTGAAGTAGGCAGGGGCGATGAGCAGTTCTTC
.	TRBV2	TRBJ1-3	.	CASSAGRTGNTIYF	TGTGCCAGCAGTGCGGGAAGAACTGGAAACACCATATATTTT
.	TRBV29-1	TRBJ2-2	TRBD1	CSVEWTGMNTGELFF	TGCAGCGTTGAATGGACAGGGATGAACACCGGGGAGCTGTTTTTT
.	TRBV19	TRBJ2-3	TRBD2	CASKTSGGQGWADTQYF	TGTGCCAGCAAGACTAGCGGGGGGCAGGGGTGGGCAGATACGCAGTATTTT
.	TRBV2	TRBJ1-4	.	CASSKGLGMELFF	TGTGCCAGCAGCAAAGGATTGGGGATGGAACTGTTTTTT
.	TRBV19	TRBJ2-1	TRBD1	CASSIFTAGTGGARDEQFF	TGTGCCAGTAGTATCTTCACCGCCGGGACAGGGGGCGCGAGGGATGAGCAGTTCTTC
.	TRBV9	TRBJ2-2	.	CASSTSTGELFF	TGTGCCAGCAGCACCAGTACCGGGGAGCTGTTTTTT
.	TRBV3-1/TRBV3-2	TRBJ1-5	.	CASSQGGTILSGSNQPQHF	TGTGCCAGCAGCCAAGGGGGGACCATCCTAAGCGGTAGCAATCAGCCCCAGCATTTT
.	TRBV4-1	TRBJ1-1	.	CASSLGFEGTEAFF	TGCGCCAGCAGCCTCGGTTTCGAAGGCACTGAAGCTTTCTTT
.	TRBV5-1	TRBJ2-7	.	CASSLEGGLGGPSYEQYF	TGCGCCAGCAGCTTGGAAGGAGGACTCGGCGGGCCCTCCTACGAGCAGTACTTC
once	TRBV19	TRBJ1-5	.	CASSFWQNQPQHF	TGTGCCAGTAGTTTTTGGCAGAATCAGCCCCAGCATTTT
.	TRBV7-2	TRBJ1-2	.	CASSLDGFGYTF	TGTGCCAGCAGCTTAGATGGATTTGGCTACACCTTC